The clone carrying this TCR beta chain was seen only a few times. The sample comes from a study of human T cells and chemical hapten exposure. TCRdb redid the calling of the RACE reads with MiXCR, one entry per CDR3 protein. The repertoire consists of 110,000 to 150,000 distinct CDR3 sequences, with approximately 12% occurring once and the leading ten covering more than 1.1%. The time point: patch test 2, 6 weeks after DPC sensitization. Treatment given: therapeutic diphenylcyclopropenone sensitization with weekly scalp DPC. Drawing of blood took place ahead of applying each patch test. People who gave samples had alopecia, were 18 to 70 years old, and were suitable for DPC. Sequencing started from total RNA isolated from unfractionated whole blood. The receptor was isolated from a woman aged 45 to 65 with alopecia areata. Some clones in this sample may be carry-over from other donors' samples. The sample in question was whole blood, obtained in connection with sensitization to the hapten diphenylcyclopropenone (DPC).

CDR3 protein: CSASIGRGAQHF. The CDR3 DNA is TGCAGTGCTAGTATAGGGCGCGGGGCCCAGCATTTT. The rearrangement uses TRBV20-1 and TRBJ1-5; no reliable D call. This CDR3 comprises 12 residues. Trimming cost V 3 bases and J 11 bases, with 14 bases left between them. Looked up from germline, CDR1 is DFQATT and CDR2 is SNEGSKA (reference sequence).